This note documents a single T cell receptor (beta chain) sequence. Its antigen is still unknown. Per-nucleotide qualities are absent, and no much larger clonotype sits a single base away. Library method: the immunoSEQ multiplex PCR assay. For the multiplex PCR, a mixture combining 60 forward primers for TCR Vbeta segments and 13 reverse primers for TCR Jbeta segments was used. Amplification of the CDR3 region of rearranged TCR beta genes was performed with a multiplex PCR assay on genomic DNA. Amplified TCR beta libraries were sequenced as 87-base-pair reads on the Illumina HiSeq System. Regarding the original processing steps: In a later analysis, some 80 million unique TCR beta chains were counted across the roughly 700 repertoires, and around 10 million of these chains were shared by at least two donors. To remove PCR and sequencing errors, raw reads were error-corrected and collapsed into unique sequences using a nearest-neighbor algorithm that merged closely related sequences. To assign V, D and J gene segments, CDR3 sequences were aligned to IMGT reference sequences. For a sequence to be retained, a match of at least six nucleotides was required to both a V gene segment and a J gene segment. Rearrangements were called productive when the CDR3 lacked stop codons and stayed in frame with V and J; all others were non-productive. CDR3 was defined according to IMGT convention as the region running from the second conserved V-encoded cysteine to the conserved J-encoded phenylalanine. In an earlier analysis of approximately 590 of the donors, sequences lacking an unambiguous match to a single V gene segment were excluded. In an earlier analysis of approximately 550 of the donors, V segments were called functional above 56.7% productive rearrangements and were called segregating when the between-donor standard deviation exceeded 5%. A statistical classification framework was developed to diagnose cytomegalovirus status using the catalog of TCR beta chain sequences. A later analysis assigned V and J genes by comparing TCR nucleotide sequences with IMGT/GENE-DB human TR gene sequences. A later analysis assigned CDR3 sequences and most-parsimonious VDJ recombination scenarios with the TCRdist pipeline. A later analysis defined each TCR beta chain by its CDR3 amino acid sequence plus V-gene family, and excluded reads lacking a unique V-gene family. As a way to deal with suspected cross-contamination and a sequencing artifact, a later analysis dropped more than 500 nucleotide sequences that were highly shared and had low generation probability. In a later analysis, a clonal expansion index for each public chain was calculated from normalized within-repertoire ranks of inferred template counts. In a later analysis, generation probabilities were computed with a VDJ recombination model fitted to out-of-frame rearrangements, and the resulting probabilities were checked against IGoR. In a later analysis, TCR-TCR, TCR-HLA and TCR-CMV co-occurrence was scored with hypergeometric tests, and a repertoire-size bias correction was applied to TCR pairs. False discovery rates were estimated in a later analysis by permuting HLA or CMV assignments 20 times. In a later analysis, co-occurring TCRs were grouped using DBSCAN, with TCRdist sequence similarity added in when clustering inside HLA-allele-positive subsets. Co-occurrence clustering excluded repertoires with fewer than 30,000 or more than 120,000 public chains, plus five with anomalous nucleotide sharing. TCRdb retrieved this table from immuneACCESS and kept in-frame rearrangements only. Not all clones are present; in checked studies, unresolved V genes account for under half, and no reason is known for the remainder. Clonal size and the V and J genes are those of that table, whereas D and trimming came from the DNA. The sample profile shows around 150,000 clones; 75% to 85% of them were found once. The ten largest make up about 13% of the sample.

In total, fewer than 750 healthy bone marrow donors made up the cohort. Cohort members were all nominally healthy when sampled, although unrecorded immune exposures were likely present. The donor was CMV seronegative and was included in the group of several hundred seronegative cohort members. A peripheral blood sample was provided by each donor, and peripheral blood mononuclear cells were used for TCR beta sequencing. Genomic DNA extraction from the blood cell samples was performed with the Qiagen DNeasy Blood Extraction Kit. The sample belongs to a study of cytomegalovirus exposure and HLA in healthy donors (dated by TCRdb to the late 2010s). With respect to the entire study: According to an earlier analysis of several hundred of the donors, about 179 million T cells yielded 90 million to 130 million unique TCR beta sequences and approximately 300 Gb of sequence data. High-throughput TCR immunosequencing, statistical association of individual TCRs with disease status, and machine learning were combined to predict cytomegalovirus infection status. To study patterns of TCR occurrence, a later analysis re-analyzed previously published TCR beta repertoires from 550 to 800 donors and added high-resolution HLA genotyping. Donor age, sex, ethnicity and CMV serostatus were compiled alongside the repertoire data. Roughly 5 DR-DQ haplotypes were treated as single units for association and clustering because of strong linkage in the cohort. Rather than using new phenotypic data, the later analysis identified candidate immune exposures from TCR beta sequences and from how often those sequences occurred across donors. Across around 400 genotyped donors of the cohort, an average of approximately 220,000 unique TCR beta nucleotide sequences per donor were sequenced, and roughly 20% of those sequences were non-productive. The study was designed to test whether signatures of past pathogen exposure could be identified by cataloging public T cell receptors. Besides the first cohort of around 670 subjects, a separate validation cohort made up of roughly 130 different subjects was used. The number of typed donors differed by locus: about 620-640 for A, B, C, DRB1 and DQB1; approximately 520 for DQA1; 606 for DPA1; and some 450 for DPB1. Genome-wide SNP genotypes for about three fifths of the roughly 700 donors were used in a later genetic analysis, which treated that subset as a discovery cohort. All discovery cohort repertoires had been generated on a single sequencing platform. Roughly 310 gigabases of sequencing data and approximately 85 million unique TCR sequences were included in an early release covering around 650 HLA-typed donors. The study used immunosequencing to profile the T cell repertoires of 600 to 850 subjects and linked those repertoires to cytomegalovirus serostatus. Class I and class II HLA loci were covered by the typing at four-digit resolution. The genetic ancestry cluster associated with self-reported Caucasian donors included around four fifths of the roughly 400 genotyped donors. To decide whether each TCR beta V gene segment behaved as functional or pseudogenic, an earlier analysis of over 500 of the donors relied on high-throughput TCR beta sequencing. On the study overall, not on this receptor specifically: Because counts were too low, around 18 rarely observed V segments, including chromosome 9 orphons, were left out of the earlier analysis of approximately 500 of the donors. According to the authors, the approach could potentially be generalized to other disease states and immunological phenotypes. The classifier was reported to diagnose cytomegalovirus status with high specificity and sensitivity in both the original and validation cohorts. The study listed 164 TCR beta chains as associated with cytomegalovirus. A later analysis found that HLA-associated TCR beta chains were more clonally expanded and had lower generation probabilities than equally common non-associated chains. Immune exposure information for the cohort was limited to CMV serostatus. A further reported finding was that TCR beta sequences accurately predicted the HLA-A and HLA-B alleles for most subjects in the first cohort. When HLA alleles, especially DR and DQ, strongly co-occurred, attributing TCR associations to individual alleles was difficult. Because HLA typing was unavailable for some donors at each locus, only the typed subset was used in association tests. Specific HLA alleles were associated with over 15,000 TCR beta sequences at a false discovery rate of 0.05 in a later analysis. In a later genetic analysis, fewer N-insertions in productive TCRs were reported among donors in an Asian-associated ancestry cluster than the approximately 670-donor mean. Most TCR sequences were observed very rarely across donors, whereas some public TCRs were present in many individuals. A later analysis reported that several top co-occurrence clusters appeared linked to parvovirus B19, influenza, CMV and Epstein-Barr virus. Some IMGT-functional V segments, including TRBV6-2 and TRBV6-3, could not be told apart with the 87-base-pair reads, so those segments were excluded. Broadly in line with IMGT annotations, most TCR beta V segments showed up in productive rearrangements about 87% or about 30% of the time in an earlier analysis of under 700 of the donors. Linkage disequilibrium might explain the correlated functional status among segregating V segments, but an unknown experimental factor could not be ruled out. The presence/absence analyses assumed that sequencing depth was roughly uniform across donors, and that assumption may not be true. A later genetic analysis associated a missense DCLRE1C variant with V-gene and J-gene trimming of TCR beta chains, and an independent cohort replicated the association. A cluster of highly shared sequence variants was judged likely to represent a technical artifact of the sequencing pipeline. Only TCR beta chains were sequenced in this cohort, and the absence of alpha or paired-chain data limited detectable features. A later analysis found that TCR association rates varied across HLA loci, with DRB1 alleles showing the most associated TCRs and HLA-C alleles the fewest. According to a later analysis, most CMV-associated TCR beta chains appeared to be HLA-restricted, and the HLA associations seemed to be driven largely by CMV exposure. In vitro tests confirmed that three of the cytomegalovirus-associated TCR beta chains recognize cytomegalovirus antigens.

The germline V gene encodes CDR1 SGHAT and CDR2 FQNNGV. Trimming accounts for 1 base at V and 7 bases at J, while the number of junction bases matched to no gene is 16. The CDR3 measures 18 amino acids from cysteine to phenylalanine. Only the CDR3 portion is preserved as DNA: 54 bases, with reading frame beginning at the first base. This sequence was found in a woman between 45 and 60 years old in good health and CMV-seronegative. The sequence is built from TRBV11-2 and TRBJ2-1, and 7 junctional nucleotides match TRBD1. The material sequenced was PBMCs. The DNA is as follows: TGTGCCAGCAGCTTAGGGGGGCAATCGACAGGGAGTACGAATGAGCAGTTCTTC. It codes for CASSLGGQSTGSTNEQFF.